The 8 T cell receptor beta chains below all came from one sample that was sequenced in a study of T cell repertoires in cytomegalovirus infection. TCRdb analysed the reads with MiXCR anew, one entry per CDR3 protein. The data hold some 940,000 distinct CDR3 sequences, with approximately 33% observed a single time. Their target antigens are unknown. The input for sequencing was cultured CD8+ T cells from PBMCs, taken from culture after CMV antigen stimulation. The origin of the receptors is a human donor in good health (CMV status not recorded). Some clones in this sample may be carry-over from other donors' samples.

This clonotype was observed a handful of times. The junction and the germline gene differ at one end; a read error may be behind it. This chain links TRBV7-9 with TRBJ2-1, with 14 bases matching TRBD2. From germline, CDR1 is SEHNR and CDR2 FQNEAQ (reference sequence). This CDR3 is built from 18 residues. This chain's CDR3 is CASTLHGTGTSGGNEQFF. For the CDR3, the DNA is TGTGCCAGCACCTTACATGGGACCGGGACTAGCGGGGGAAATGAGCAGTTCTTC. The full variable domain, with the rest looked up from reference TRBV7-9 and TRBJ2-1, is DTGVSQNPRHKITKRGQNVTFRCDPISEHNRLYWYRQTLGQGPEFLTYFQNEAQLEKSRLLSDRFSAERPKGSFSTLEIQRTEQGDSAMYLCASTLHGTGTSGGNEQFFGPGTRLTVL.

V usage is TRBV14 and J usage is TRBJ1-2, with D unresolved. From germline, CDR1 is SGHDN and CDR2 FVKESK. Trimming took off 1 base at V and 3 bases at J, with 6 bases between the two ends. The CDR3 extends over 13 amino acids. CDR3 protein: CASSQGQDYGYTF. The CDR3 DNA is TGTGCCAGCAGCCAAGGACAAGACTATGGCTACACCTTC.

This clonotype was recorded at least ten times. V usage is TRBV7-9 and J usage is TRBJ1-2; D uncertain. V was pared by 3 bases and J by 4 bases, with 12 bases between. The CDR3 is made up of 14 amino acids. Germline lookup yields CDR1 SEHNR and CDR2 FQNEAQ (reference sequence). The CDR3 spells CASSFLGPSYGYTF. CDR3 coding DNA: TGTGCCAGCAGCTTTCTAGGTCCCAGCTATGGCTACACCTTC. Based on the CDR3 plus reference TRBV7-9 and TRBJ1-2, the full variable domain is DTGVSQNPRHKITKRGQNVTFRCDPISEHNRLYWYRQTLGQGPEFLTYFQNEAQLEKSRLLSDRFSAERPKGSFSTLEIQRTEQGDSAMYLCASSFLGPSYGYTFGSGTRLTVV.

V usage is TRBV28 and J usage is TRBJ2-7; D unresolved. The CDR3 has 14 residues. Germline values: CDR1 MDHEN, CDR2 SYDVKM. Trimming left V 8 bases short and J 1 base short, with 15 bases between. The DNA of the CDR3 is TGTGCCAGCCCCACCGGACCGCTATCCTACGAGCAGTACTTC. Encoded protein: CASPTGPLSYEQYF.

This rearrangement joins TRBV24-1 to TRBJ1-1; TRBD1 matches 8 bases. The V gene's germline CDR1 is KGHDR and CDR2 SFDVKD. The CDR3 totals 13 residues. J lost 5 bases, V lost 7 bases, and 5 bases had no gene match. As DNA, the CDR3 is TGTGCCACCAGCGACAGGGGAAGGACTGAAGCTTTCTTT. This gives the protein CATSDRGRTEAFF.

This clonotype has only a few counts. This chain joins TRBV27 and TRBJ2-1; 9 positions match TRBD2. The junction had 7 bases not matched to a gene; V was cut back by 8 bases and J by 8 bases. Germline CDR1 reads MNHEY; CDR2 reads SMNVEV (reference sequence). The CDR3 sequence is 13 residues long. CDR3 protein: CASGDSGGYEQFF. In DNA form, the CDR3 reads TGTGCCAGCGGTGATAGCGGGGGTTATGAGCAGTTCTTC.

Note on this clonotype: One junction end disagrees with the germline gene, perhaps due to a read error. This chain links TRBV12-3 or TRBV12-4 with TRBJ1-2, with D possibly being TRBD1 (5 bases). The CDR3 consists of 14 residues. CDR3 nucleotides: TGTACCAGCAGTGACAATCCGACGGGGGAGGGCTACACCTTC. This translates into CTSSDNPTGEGYTF.

The chain joins TRBV7-9 to TRBJ2-5; 12 positions match TRBD2. The CDR3 extends over 18 amino acids. Germline CDR1 reads SEHNR; CDR2 reads FQNEAQ (reference sequence). V lost 4 bases to trimming and J lost 5 bases; unmatched junction nucleotides: 14. The CDR3: CASSSRHASGGAAETQYF. The CDR3, as DNA: TGTGCCAGCAGCTCCCGACATGCTAGCGGGGGGGCCGCTGAGACCCAGTACTTC.